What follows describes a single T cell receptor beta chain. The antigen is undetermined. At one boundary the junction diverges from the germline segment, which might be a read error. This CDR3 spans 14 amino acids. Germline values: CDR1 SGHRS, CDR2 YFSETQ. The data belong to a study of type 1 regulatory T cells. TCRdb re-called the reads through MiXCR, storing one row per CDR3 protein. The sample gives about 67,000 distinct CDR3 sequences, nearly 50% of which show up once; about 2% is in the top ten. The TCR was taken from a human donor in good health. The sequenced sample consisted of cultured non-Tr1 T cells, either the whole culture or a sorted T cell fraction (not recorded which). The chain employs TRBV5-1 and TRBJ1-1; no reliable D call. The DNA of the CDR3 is TGCGCCAGCAGGTTGGGGAGACTTAACACTGAAGCTTTCTTT. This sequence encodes CASRLGRLNTEAFF.